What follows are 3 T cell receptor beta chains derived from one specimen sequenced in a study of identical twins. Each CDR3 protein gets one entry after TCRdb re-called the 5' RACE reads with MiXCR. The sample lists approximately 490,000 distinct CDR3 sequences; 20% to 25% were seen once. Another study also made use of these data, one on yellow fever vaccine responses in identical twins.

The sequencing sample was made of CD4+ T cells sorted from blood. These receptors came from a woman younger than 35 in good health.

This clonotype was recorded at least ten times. This chain's CDR3 is CASSLAVSSYNEQFF. The CDR3 nucleotides read TGCGCCAGCAGCTTGGCGGTTAGCTCCTACAATGAGCAGTTCTTC. J is TRBJ2-1 and V is TRBV5-1; no clear D gene. The V and J ends lost 0 bases and 0 bases respectively, with 7 bases between them. Germline assignment: CDR1 SGHRS and CDR2 YFSETQ. The CDR3 has 15 residues.

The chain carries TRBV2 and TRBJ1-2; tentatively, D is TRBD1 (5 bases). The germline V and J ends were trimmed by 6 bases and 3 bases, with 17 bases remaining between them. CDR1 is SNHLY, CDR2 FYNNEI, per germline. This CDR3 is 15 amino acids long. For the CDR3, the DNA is TGTGCCAGCAGGCCCATAAAGGGGCGCGACTATGGCTACACCTTC. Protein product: CASRPIKGRDYGYTF.

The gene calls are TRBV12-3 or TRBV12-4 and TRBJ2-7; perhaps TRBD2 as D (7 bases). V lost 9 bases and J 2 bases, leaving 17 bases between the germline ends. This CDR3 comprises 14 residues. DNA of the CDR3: TGTGCCAGTAGGCCCGGGGGGCGAACCTACGAGCAGTACTTC. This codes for CASRPGGRTYEQYF.